Below are 26 T cell receptor beta chains sequenced from a single sample in a study of blood T cell repertoires in COVID-19. TCRdb's copy holds only in-frame clones and misses some; the assay was immunoSEQ multiplex PCR. Among roughly 60,000 clones listed, 70% to 90% were seen once. The sample comprised peripheral blood. These receptors originate from a human donor in a cohort sampled during active COVID-19.

This clone came up a few times. The chain employs TRBV7-3 and TRBJ1-1; D possibly corresponds to TRBD1 (6 bases). This CDR3 has 13 residues. Germline assignment: CDR1 SGHTA and CDR2 FQGTGA. Trimming left V 2 bases short and J 7 bases short, with 11 bases between. This CDR3 reads CASSLAGAGEAFF. In DNA form, the CDR3 reads TGTGCCAGCAGCTTAGCAGGGGCAGGTGAAGCTTTCTTT.

The rearrangement uses TRBV18 and TRBJ1-1; the D gene is possibly TRBD1 (5 bases). Looked up from germline, CDR1 is KGHSH and CDR2 is LQKENI. This CDR3 is built from 16 residues. V gave up 3 bases and J gave up 0 bases, with 14 bases separating them. The CDR3 nucleotides read TGTGCCAGCTCACCTTCGGGACGGGGGATGAACACTGAAGCTTTCTTT. This translates into CASSPSGRGMNTEAFF.

This clone was observed once. The chain combines TRBV11-1 with TRBJ2-7; no firm D call. The CDR3 is made up of 16 amino acids. V was cut by 5 bases and J by 5 bases, with 22 bases left in between. Germline V gene data show CDR1 as SGHAT and CDR2 as FQDESV (reference sequence). CDR3: CASSRWPGSLGHEQYF. The CDR3 DNA reads TGTGCCAGCAGCCGTTGGCCGGGTTCCCTGGGTCACGAGCAGTACTTC.

V is TRBV7-2 and J is TRBJ1-5; possibly TRBD1 for D (5 bases). Germline V lookup: CDR1 SGHTA, CDR2 FQGNSA. The CDR3 length is 15 residues. The V end was cut by 3 bases, the J end by 4 bases, with 13 bases between. CDR3 protein: CASSLGLRQNQPQHF. In DNA, the CDR3 is TGTGCCAGCAGCTTGGGACTTAGACAGAATCAGCCCCAGCATTTT.

The chain carries TRBV27 and TRBJ2-3; TRBD2 aligns across 7 bases. The V segment lost 2 bases and the J segment 6 bases; nucleotides outside the gene matches: 5. The germline gives CDR1 MNHEY, CDR2 SMNVEV (reference sequence). The CDR3 spans 14 residues. The CDR3 bases are TGTGCCAGCAGTTTAGCGGGAGTTGTCGATACGCAGTATTTT. Translated: CASSLAGVVDTQYF.

V and J are TRBV19 and TRBJ2-5, with TRBD1 matching over 7 bases. V dropped 1 base and J dropped 1; count of bases not matched to a gene: 6. The CDR3 runs to 16 residues. CDR1 and CDR2 from the germline V gene are LNHDA and SQIVND (reference sequence). The CDR3 protein is CASSIVGTAIQETQYF. Here the CDR3 DNA reads TGTGCCAGTAGTATAGTTGGGACAGCTATCCAAGAGACCCAGTACTTC. Based on the CDR3 plus reference TRBV19 and TRBJ2-5, the full variable domain is DGGITQSPKYLFRKEGQNVTLSCEQNLNHDAMYWYRQDPGQGLRLIYYSQIVNDFQKGDIAEGYSVSREKKESFPLTVTSAQKNPTAFYLCASSIVGTAIQETQYFGPGTRLLVL.

The chain uses TRBV7-2 and TRBJ1-1; D remains unclear. Germline lookup yields CDR1 SGHTA and CDR2 FQGNSA. Trimming shortened V by 4 bases and J by 0 bases, and 6 bases separated the two germline ends. The length of the CDR3 is 13 residues. CDR3 sequence reads: CASSYQVNTEAFF. CDR3 in DNA: TGTGCCAGCAGCTACCAGGTGAACACTGAAGCTTTCTTT.

The CDR3 is CAWSVGTLYSNQPQHF. In nucleotides, the CDR3 is TGTGCCTGGAGTGTTGGGACACTGTATAGCAATCAGCCCCAGCATTTT. The chain is built from TRBV30 and TRBJ1-5, with D possibly matching TRBD1 (6 bases). Deletions cut 0 bases from V and 0 bases from J, with 12 bases between. Germline V gene lookup returns CDR1 GTSNPN and CDR2 SVGIG (reference sequence). The CDR3 contains 16 residues.

The chain joins TRBV12-3 or TRBV12-4 to TRBJ2-4; TRBD1 is a possible D gene (5 bases). Trimming stripped 3 bases from V and 7 bases from J, with 10 bases between. This CDR3 comprises 13 residues. Here the CDR3 reads CASSFQGSNIQYF. The CDR3 bases are TGTGCCAGCAGTTTTCAGGGATCCAACATTCAGTACTTC.

The gene calls are TRBV30 and TRBJ1-2, with D tentatively TRBD1 (6 bases). The V end was cut by 0 bases, the J end by 8 bases, with 22 bases between. The V gene's germline CDR1 is GTSNPN and CDR2 SVGIG (reference sequence). The CDR3 totals 16 residues. The CDR3 DNA is TGTGCCTGGAGTGTGTCCCGGACAGCCACCGTATGGGGCTACACCTTC. Encoded protein: CAWSVSRTATVWGYTF.

The chain uses TRBV30 and TRBJ2-1, with 8 bases that match TRBD2. This CDR3 is built from 16 residues. CDR1 GTSNPN and CDR2 SVGIG come from the germline V gene (reference sequence). J was trimmed by 7 bases and V by 4 bases; bases with no gene match: 15. CDR3 loop: CAWTPPPLAGGNEQFF. The DNA of the CDR3 is TGTGCCTGGACTCCACCCCCTCTAGCGGGTGGAAATGAGCAGTTCTTC. Looking up the rest from reference TRBV30 and TRBJ2-1 gives the full variable domain: SQTIHQWPATLVQPVGSPLSLECTVEGTSNPNLYWYRQAAGRGLQLLFYSVGIGQISSEVPQNLSASRPQDRQFILSSKKLLLSDSGFYLCAWTPPPLAGGNEQFFGPGTRLTVL.

The chain joins TRBV5-1 to TRBJ1-1; D not certain. CDR3 length equals 14 residues. The V gene lost 0 bases and the J gene lost 8 bases, with 14 bases spanning the gap. From germline, CDR1 is SGHRS and CDR2 YFSETQ. CDR3 nucleotide sequence: TGCGCCAGCAGCTTGGTCGCAGCGGGTACCGAAGCTTTCTTT. This encodes CASSLVAAGTEAFF.

The CDR3 loop reads CASSARDREWQPQHF. The CDR3 DNA follows: TGTGCCAGCAGTGCCCGGGACAGGGAATGGCAGCCCCAGCATTTT. The chain is built from TRBV28 and TRBJ1-5; TRBD1 aligns across 9 bases. CDR1 MDHEN and CDR2 SYDVKM come from the germline V gene. Unmatched junction bases numbered 9, after V lost 5 bases and J lost 7 bases. The CDR3 consists of 15 residues.

The rearrangement links TRBV6-5 to TRBJ2-1; TRBD2 is a possible D gene (6 bases). V was cut by 8 bases and J by 8 bases, with 22 bases left in between. The CDR3 is made up of 15 amino acids. The germline V gene has CDR1 MNHEY and CDR2 SVGAGI. CDR3 bases: TGTGCCAGCTCCCCTGGTAGGGCGTCGGGGGATGAGCAGTTCTTC. It codes for CASSPGRASGDEQFF.

This clone was found once. This rearrangement joins TRBV7-9 to TRBJ1-3, with D perhaps matching TRBD1 (6 bases). This CDR3 is 17 amino acids long. Trimming removed 6 bases from V and 5 bases from J, with 23 bases in between. Germline V lookup: CDR1 SEHNR, CDR2 FQNEAQ (reference sequence). CDR3 sequence reads: CASSWGSLNTGRNTIYF. In DNA form, the CDR3 reads TGTGCCAGCAGTTGGGGATCCCTTAACACAGGGAGAAACACCATATATTTT.

This chain links TRBV7-2 with TRBJ1-1, with D possibly being TRBD1 (5 bases). V dropped 3 bases and J dropped 1 base, with 9 bases sitting between them. The CDR3 spans 14 residues. Germline V gives CDR1 SGHTA, CDR2 FQGNSA. The CDR3 spells CASSLTVWNTEAFF. Written as DNA, the CDR3 is TGTGCCAGCAGCTTGACAGTATGGAACACTGAAGCTTTCTTT.

The chain recombines TRBV28 with TRBJ1-5, with D possibly TRBD1 on 6 matching bases. The ends were cut back, 5 bases at V and 5 bases at J, with 22 bases in the middle. In germline, CDR1 is MDHEN, CDR2 SYDVKM. CDR3 length: 17 residues. The CDR3 bases are TGTGCCAGCAGTCCCACAGGGAACGGTGGTACGTATCAGCCCCAGCATTTT. Protein sequence: CASSPTGNGGTYQPQHF.

The gene calls are TRBV7-2 and TRBJ1-5, with TRBD1 matching over 9 bases. This CDR3 has 15 residues. Germline CDR1 reads SGHTA; CDR2 reads FQGNSA. The ends lost 5 bases at V and 5 bases at J; junction bases unmatched: 7. CDR3 region: CASSQTGGGYQPQHF. The CDR3 DNA is TGTGCCAGCAGCCAGACAGGGGGAGGCTATCAGCCCCAGCATTTT.

This clone was seen a handful of times. This sequence joins TRBV11-2 and TRBJ1-2; 8 bases fit TRBD1. CDR3 length: 15 amino acids. Germline V CDR1 and CDR2: SGHAT, FQNNGV. J was trimmed by 4 bases and V by 1 base; bases with no gene match: 5. In DNA form, the CDR3 reads TGTGCCAGCAGCTTAGGCGGACAGGGCACCTATGGCTACACCTTC. Translation: CASSLGGQGTYGYTF.

The gene calls are TRBV30 and TRBJ1-3; no clear D gene. V was cut by 2 bases and J by 0 bases, with 11 bases left in between. This CDR3 spans 15 amino acids. The germline V gene encodes CDR1 GTSNPN and CDR2 SVGIG (reference sequence). CDR3 bases: TGTGCCTGGAGTCCCGGACTCAGCTCTGGAAACACCATATATTTT. Translated, it gives CAWSPGLSSGNTIYF.

This clone is a singleton in its sample. V is TRBV28 and J is TRBJ2-3; unclear D gene. V was shortened by 5 bases and J by 3 bases, with 6 bases between the two germline ends. Germline V gene sequence: CDR1 MDHEN, CDR2 SYDVKM. This CDR3 is 12 amino acids long. As DNA, the CDR3 is TGTGCCAGCAGTCCCTATACAGATACGCAGTATTTT. Protein product: CASSPYTDTQYF.

V usage is TRBV27 and J usage is TRBJ1-2, with 7 nucleotides matching TRBD1. V lost 4 bases to trimming and J lost 8 bases; unmatched junction nucleotides: 7. Germline V CDR1 and CDR2: MNHEY, SMNVEV (reference sequence). The CDR3 extends over 13 amino acids. DNA for the CDR3: TGTGCCAGCAGTTCGAGACAGGGCGGCGGCTACACCTTC. Its translation: CASSSRQGGGYTF.

The chain couples TRBV19 to TRBJ1-2; unclear D gene. CDR1 and CDR2 (germline): LNHDA, SQIVND (reference sequence). V was trimmed by 7 bases and J by 2 bases, leaving 17 bases between them. The CDR3 spans 15 residues. CDR3 in amino acids: CASIDQATTNYGYTF. As DNA, the CDR3 is TGTGCCAGTATCGACCAGGCCACCACAAACTATGGCTACACCTTC.

As regards this clone: Other nucleotide sequences from this sample produce the same CDR3. The gene calls are TRBV2 and TRBJ1-3, with 10 nucleotides matching TRBD1. V shed 6 bases, J shed 2 bases, and the junction held 1 base outside the gene matches. Germline V gene sequence: CDR1 SNHLY, CDR2 FYNNEI. The CDR3 sequence is 14 residues long. The CDR3 DNA reads TGTGCCAGCAGGGACAGGGGGGCTGGAAACACCATATATTTT. It encodes CASRDRGAGNTIYF.

The chain recombines TRBV5-1 with TRBJ1-5, with D unresolved. Germline loops: CDR1 SGHRS, CDR2 YFSETQ. The germline V and J ends were trimmed by 4 bases and 7 bases, with 15 bases remaining between them. The CDR3 loop spans 14 amino acids. In DNA, the CDR3 is TGCGCCAGCAGCCTGGACCCGGAGAGGCAGCCCCAGCATTTT. Protein sequence: CASSLDPERQPQHF.

The rearrangement uses TRBV2 and TRBJ1-6; D unresolved. The CDR3 spans 11 residues. The V gene lost 6 bases and the J gene lost 7 bases, with 4 bases spanning the gap. Germline V gives CDR1 SNHLY, CDR2 FYNNEI. Here the CDR3 reads CASSGNSPLHF. CDR3 DNA: TGTGCCAGCAGCGGGAATTCACCCCTCCACTTT. Full variable domain (remainder filled in from reference TRBV2 and TRBJ1-6): EPEVTQTPSHQVTQMGQEVILRCVPISNHLYFYWYRQILGQKVEFLVSFYNNEISEKSEIFDDQFSVERPDGSNFTLKIRSTKLEDSAMYFCASSGNSPLHFGNGTRLTVT.